This TCR beta chain originates from a study of blood T cell repertoires in COVID-19. The wider study: Samples taken during acute and convalescent COVID-19 were collected in the United States, Italy and Spain. Sources were T cells, B-cell-depleted T cells, or PBMCs; the material itself was cDNA or gDNA.

Per the study methods: Cell counts per sample came from amplifying reference gene primers. Data came from immunoSEQ multiplex PCR; TCRdb stores just in-frame clones and leaves some out. V and J calls and clone size are copied from that table; D and trimming were computed from the DNA. The table shows around 270,000 clones, with roughly four fifths occurring only once. This clonotype originated in a person aged 65 to 85 with COVID-19, enrolled during active disease. Sequencing used peripheral blood.

The CDR3, as DNA: TGTGCCAGCAGTATGACAGGCACAGATACGCAGTATTTT. Its protein is CASSMTGTDTQYF. This chain links TRBV28 with TRBJ2-3; D may be TRBD1 (5 bases). V was shortened by 5 bases and J by 1 base, with 7 bases between the two germline ends. CDR1 and CDR2 (germline): MDHEN, SYDVKM. The CDR3 extends over 13 amino acids.